This paragraph covers one T cell receptor beta chain sequence. The sample comes from a study of T cell repertoires in ileal Crohn's disease. Generated by immunoSEQ multiplex PCR, the TCRdb table keeps only in-frame clones and is missing some. This table holds 15,000 or so clones, roughly 84% found once. CDR1 and CDR2 from the germline V gene are SQVTM and ANQGSEA. The V end was cut by 5 bases, the J end by 5 bases, with 10 bases between. There are 11 residues in the CDR3. The J gene is TRBJ2-7, the V gene TRBV29-1; D might be TRBD1 (6 bases). Sequencing was performed on ileal tissue. The source of this sequence is an adult with Crohn's disease. CDR3 nucleotide sequence: TGCAGCGTTCGCAGGGGACACGAGCAGTACTTC. This sequence encodes CSVRRGHEQYF.